This T cell receptor (beta chain) derives from a study of blood T cell repertoires in COVID-19. Study processing details: Reference gene primer amplification yielded estimated nucleated cell counts. The method was immunoSEQ multiplex PCR; TCRdb's version includes in-frame clones alone and lacks a portion of them. That table is the source of V, J and clone size, and D and trimming were worked out from the DNA. The sample shows some 150,000 clones, around 84% of them seen only once. This CDR3 contains 18 residues. Germline V gene lookup returns CDR1 SGHAT and CDR2 FQNNGV. V was pared by 3 bases and J by 0 bases, with 10 bases of the junction left unmatched. Categorization into cohorts depended on clinical history that participants reported. Exposed enrollees encountered a COVID-19 case at some point within 2 weeks before study entry.

This TCR came from a woman aged 50 to 65 who had been exposed to COVID-19. Sequences were obtained from PBMCs or T cells enriched from blood (not recorded which). V usage is TRBV11-2 and J usage is TRBJ2-3; 9 bases agree with TRBD2. The CDR3 spells CASSFLAGALRSTDTQYF. In nucleotides, the CDR3 is TGTGCCAGCAGCTTTTTAGCGGGAGCCCTGAGGAGCACAGATACGCAGTATTTT.